This T cell receptor beta chain originates from a study of OX40 agonist ivuxolimab in advanced cancers. The wider study: Treatment of patients was with ivuxolimab, an agonistic anti-OX40 (CD134) antibody. Study findings and constraints: Both CD4+ and CD8+ T cell populations in blood had undergone clonal expansion by week 6 at 0.1 to 3.0 mg/kg. The study found that CD8+ T cells averaged more expanded clones than CD4+.

In regard to this clone: No antigen is known for it.

V lost 5 bases, J lost 0 bases, and 11 bases lay in between. Germline V CDR1 and CDR2: SEHNR, FQNEAQ (reference sequence). The CDR3 has 14 amino acids. Blood samples were obtained at baseline, cycle 4 day 1, and cycle 7 day 1. The repertoire was sequenced with immunoSEQ multiplex PCR; TCRdb's copy has only in-frame clones and lacks some. The sample includes fewer than 90,000 clones, around 90% of them seen just once. This TCR was recovered from an adult with an advanced solid tumor such as melanoma, head and neck, liver or kidney cancer. The material was CD4+ or CD8+ T cells sorted from blood, obtained in a trial of the OX40 agonist ivuxolimab. J is TRBJ2-7 and V is TRBV7-9, with a possible D match to TRBD1 (6 bases). In DNA form, the CDR3 reads TGTGCCAGCAGCGAAGGGACATTCTCCTACGAGCAGTACTTC. Its translation: CASSEGTFSYEQYF. Full variable domain (missing parts from reference TRBV7-9 and TRBJ2-7): DTGVSQNPRHKITKRGQNVTFRCDPISEHNRLYWYRQTLGQGPEFLTYFQNEAQLEKSRLLSDRFSAERPKGSFSTLEIQRTEQGDSAMYLCASSEGTFSYEQYFGPGTRLTVT.